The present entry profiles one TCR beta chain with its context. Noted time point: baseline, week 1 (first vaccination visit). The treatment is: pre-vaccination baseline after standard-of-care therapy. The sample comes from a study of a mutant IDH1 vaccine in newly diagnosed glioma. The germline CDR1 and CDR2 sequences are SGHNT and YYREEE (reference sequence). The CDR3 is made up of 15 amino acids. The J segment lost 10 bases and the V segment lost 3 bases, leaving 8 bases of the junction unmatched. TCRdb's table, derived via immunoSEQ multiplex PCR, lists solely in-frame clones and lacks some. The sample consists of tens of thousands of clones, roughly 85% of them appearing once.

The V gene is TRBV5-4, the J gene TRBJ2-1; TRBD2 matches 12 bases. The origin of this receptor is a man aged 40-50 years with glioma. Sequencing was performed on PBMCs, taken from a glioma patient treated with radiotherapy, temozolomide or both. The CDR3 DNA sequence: TGTGCCAGCAGCTCCCGACTAGCGGGAGCGGAGGAGCAGTTCTTC. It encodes CASSSRLAGAEEQFF.